The text below deals with one T cell receptor (beta chain). Unmatched junction bases numbered 3, after V lost 1 base and J lost 3 bases. The germline gives CDR1 SSHAT, CDR2 FNYEAQ (reference sequence). This CDR3 region has 16 residues. The data belong to a study of blood T cell repertoires in COVID-19. Clones were read by immunoSEQ multiplex PCR, and TCRdb kept only the in-frame ones, dropping some. This sample has tens of thousands of clones, with about 92% found just once. The sample comprised peripheral blood. This chain joins TRBV7-7 and TRBJ2-5; 12 bases fit TRBD2. The TCR originated in a human donor in a cohort sampled during active COVID-19. In nucleotides, the CDR3 is TGTGCCAGCAGCTTAGATGCTAGCGGGAGGGAAGAGACCCAGTACTTC. As protein: CASSLDASGREETQYF.